This entry is about one T cell receptor beta chain. The sample belongs to a study of blood T cell repertoires in COVID-19. Study-level information: Samples of COVID-19 (acute and convalescent) were obtained from the United States, Italy and Spain. The analysed material was cDNA or gDNA that came from T cells, B-cell-depleted T cells, or PBMCs.

Germline CDR1 and CDR2: SGHRS and YFSETQ. With V trimmed by 4 bases and J by 1 base, 3 bases remained unmatched. The CDR3 loop spans 15 amino acids. In the original analysis: How many nucleated cells were present was estimated from reference gene primer amplification. Here immunoSEQ multiplex PCR was the method, and the copy in TCRdb shows in-frame clones only, minus some. The D gene and trimming were derived from the DNA, and the V and J assignments and clone size from that table. This table has about 74,000 clones, 70% to 90% appearing once. This TCR came from a woman aged 80 or over with active or convalescent COVID-19. The chain carries TRBV5-1 and TRBJ2-5, with 11 nucleotides matching TRBD1. Sequences were obtained from peripheral blood. The CDR3 protein is CASSDGTGGQETQYF. CDR3 nucleotide sequence: TGCGCCAGCAGCGACGGGACAGGGGGCCAAGAGACCCAGTACTTC.